This record covers a single TCR beta chain. The clone's antigen remains unknown. It has no much larger one-base neighbor in the sample; base qualities were not kept. The CDR3 starts with the cysteine, ends with the phenylalanine, and has 15 residues. The retained sequence is limited to the CDR3, 45 bases, with the frame set at the first base. Ends trimmed: V by 4 bases, J by 4 bases; bases unmatched to a gene: 9. As encoded in the germline V gene (reference sequence), CDR1 is SGHNT while CDR2 is YYREEE. The sample is drawn from a study of Ad26.COV2.S vaccination and SARS-CoV-2 variants (dated by TCRdb to about 2021). At the level of the whole study: Sequencing of the TCRbeta repertoire served to evaluate the specificity and breadth of SARS-CoV-2-reactive T cell receptors following Ad26.COV2.S vaccination. The TCR-sequenced set comprised around 32 samples: some 20 Ad26.COV2.S vaccine recipients, 5 placebo recipients and 8 SARS-CoV-2 convalescent individuals.

The immunoSEQ Assay was the method used to sequence TCRbeta CDR3 regions. After extraction, genomic DNA underwent amplification by bias-controlled multiplex PCR, followed by high-throughput sequencing. Regarding the original processing steps: To quantify the absolute abundance of every unique TCRbeta CDR3 region, sequences were collapsed and filtered. Usable DNA was measured by amplifying reference genes present in all nucleated cells, and TCRbeta template counts were normalized to that usable DNA to estimate T cell fraction. Repertoire TCRs were annotated as SARS-CoV-2-specific when V gene, CDR3 amino acid sequence and J gene were exactly matched to a known reactive TCR set. The reference SARS-CoV-2 TCR set came from MIRA and was filtered for enrichment in COVID-19-positive ImmuneCODE repertoires, removing public or cross-reactive TCRs. Using the MIRA antigens, annotated TCRs were further analysed by specific ORF or by position within an ORF. Depth was the summed frequency of annotated unique rearrangements, while breadth was defined as annotated unique rearrangements over total unique productive rearrangements. TCR breadth was compared between groups using two-sided Wilcoxon rank-sum tests. TCRdb's version of the immuneACCESS table is confined to in-frame rearrangements and falls short of the full clone set. An unresolved V gene accounts for under half of the shortfall where checked; the remainder is of unknown origin. D and trimming come from the DNA, and the V and J calls and clone size come from that table. The sample data list just over 350,000 clones, and under 95% of these were observed just once. 3.9% of the sample goes to the ten largest clones.

The time point label corresponds to: individuals recovered from natural SARS-CoV-2 infection. Overall study results and their limits: Vaccine and placebo recipients had comparable non-spike TCR breadth, which fits with the vaccine containing only spike. The authors noted that the TCR breadth and depth analyses may have underestimated total T cell responses. Compared with placebo recipients, Ad26.COV2.S recipients showed higher spike-specific TCR breadth (P = 0.0014). After vaccination, spike-specific CD8+ and CD4+ T cell responses were reported to show substantial breadth.

The chain employs TRBV5-4 and TRBJ2-5; 8 bases in between match TRBD2. The sequence was collected from a human donor who had recovered from COVID-19. The input for sequencing was peripheral blood, taken after recovery from COVID-19. The CDR3 protein sequence reads: CASSLTSGPGETQYF. The DNA sequence is TGTGCCAGCAGCCTCACTAGCGGCCCGGGAGAGACCCAGTACTTC.